A single sample is the source of the 15 T cell receptor beta chains below, sequenced in a study of cytomegalovirus exposure and HLA in healthy donors. The PCR made use of 60 Vbeta and 13 Jbeta primers. The repertoire was sequenced with immunoSEQ multiplex PCR; TCRdb's copy has only in-frame clones and lacks some. The table lists a few hundred thousand clones, 75% of them singletons. What was sequenced was PBMCs. These receptors were taken from a young woman in good health and CMV-seronegative.

V gene TRBV6-5 combines with J gene TRBJ1-2, with D uncertain. Germline loops: CDR1 MNHEY, CDR2 SVGAGI. V was shortened by 5 bases and J by 0 bases, with 13 bases between the two germline ends. The CDR3 is 15 amino acids. For the CDR3, the DNA is TGTGCCAGCAGTCACAGACACACAGCTAACTATGGCTACACCTTC. The encoded protein is CASSHRHTANYGYTF.

This clone has a handful of counts. CDR3 region: CASSSGGYEQYF. CDR3 coding DNA: TGTGCCAGTAGCTCCGGGGGCTACGAGCAGTACTTC. This chain uses TRBV2 with TRBJ2-7; TRBD2 might be the D (6 bases). There are 12 residues in the CDR3. The germline CDR1 and CDR2 sequences are SNHLY and FYNNEI. V was trimmed by 9 bases and J by 3 bases, leaving 12 bases between them.

V and J are TRBV2 and TRBJ1-1; 7 bases are shared with TRBD1. Trimming at V came to 9 bases and at J to 1 base, leaving 8 bases not matched to a gene. The CDR3 has 14 amino acids. Germline V gives CDR1 SNHLY, CDR2 FYNNEI. The DNA for the CDR3 is TGTGCCAGACCGCGGGGACAGCGGAACACTGAAGCTTTCTTT. Translating gives CARPRGQRNTEAFF.

V gene TRBV5-1 combines with J gene TRBJ1-1; 8 nucleotides align to TRBD1. Germline CDR1 SGHRS, CDR2 YFSETQ. The CDR3 spans 13 residues. V lost 4 bases to trimming and J lost 5 bases; unmatched junction nucleotides: 4. The CDR3 spells CASSIRQGTEAFF. CDR3 nucleotides: TGCGCCAGCAGCATAAGACAGGGGACTGAAGCTTTCTTT. Full variable domain (remainder filled in from reference TRBV5-1 and TRBJ1-1): KAGVTQTPRYLIKTRGQQVTLSCSPISGHRSVSWYQQTPGQGLQFLFEYFSETQRNKGNFPGRFSGRQFSNSRSEMNVSTLELGDSALYLCASSIRQGTEAFFGQGTRLTVV.

J is TRBJ2-7 and V is TRBV5-4, with a possible D match to TRBD2 (6 bases). The V gene's germline CDR1 is SGHNT and CDR2 YYREEE (reference sequence). This CDR3 region has 14 residues. V was pared by 2 bases and J by 3 bases, with 12 bases between. CDR3 sequence: CASSLRGISYEQYF. In DNA form, the CDR3 reads TGTGCCAGCAGCTTACGGGGGATAAGCTACGAGCAGTACTTC.

In the case of this clone: The sample carries other DNA sequences with the same CDR3. The rearrangement links TRBV5-1 to TRBJ1-2; no definite D call. V was pared by 0 bases and J by 3 bases, with 6 bases between. The CDR3 covers 13 residues. Germline V gene lookup returns CDR1 SGHRS and CDR2 YFSETQ. As DNA, the CDR3 is TGCGCCAGCAGCTTGGACTCTTACTATGGCTACACCTTC. Translation gives CASSLDSYYGYTF.

The chain employs TRBV9 and TRBJ2-3, with 8 nucleotides matching TRBD2. The CDR3 is made up of 16 amino acids. J was trimmed by 5 bases and V by 0 bases; bases with no gene match: 8. The germline gives CDR1 SGDLS, CDR2 YYNGEE. DNA of the CDR3: TGTGCCAGCAGCGTAGTGGCTAGCGGGTGGGGAGATACGCAGTATTTT. It is translated as CASSVVASGWGDTQYF. The full variable domain, in which reference TRBV9 and TRBJ2-3 provide the parts outside the CDR3, is DSGVTQTPKHLITATGQRVTLRCSPRSGDLSVYWYQQSLDQGLQFLIQYYNGEERAKGNILERFSAQQFPDLHSELNLSSLELGDSALYFCASSVVASGWGDTQYFGPGTRLTVL.

The chain combines TRBV6-4 with TRBJ2-1, with D hard to call. Looked up from germline, CDR1 is MRHNA and CDR2 is SNTAGT. The CDR3 sequence is 15 residues long. V lost 1 base to trimming and J lost 0 bases, with 7 bases between them. The CDR3 reads CASSDYLSSYNEQFF. The CDR3 DNA sequence: TGTGCCAGCAGTGACTACTTGAGCTCCTACAATGAGCAGTTCTTC.

V and J are TRBV18 and TRBJ2-2, with D perhaps TRBD1 (5 bases). Per the germline V gene, CDR1 is KGHSH and CDR2 is LQKENI. This CDR3 region has 15 residues. Trimming removed 3 bases at V and 1 base at J, with 9 bases between. The DNA of the CDR3 is TGTGCCAGCTCACCGGTCCAGGGGAACACCGGGGAGCTGTTTTTT. It yields the protein CASSPVQGNTGELFF. The variable domain in full, with the rest retrieved from reference TRBV18 and TRBJ2-2, is NAGVMQNPRHLVRRRGQEARLRCSPMKGHSHVYWYRQLPEEGLKFMVYLQKENIIDESGMPKERFSAEFPKEGPSILRIQQVVRGDSAAYFCASSPVQGNTGELFFGEGSRLTVL.

This chain uses TRBV7-2 with TRBJ2-6; 10 positions match TRBD1. The CDR3 has 17 residues. Germline V gene sequence: CDR1 SGHTA, CDR2 FQGNSA. V shed 4 bases and J 2 bases; nucleotides not matched to a gene: 5. DNA for the CDR3: TGTGCCAGCAGCTCGACAGGGGGCGCGACTGGGGCCAACGTCCTGACTTTC. Its translation: CASSSTGGATGANVLTF. The full variable domain, in which reference TRBV7-2 and TRBJ2-6 provide the parts outside the CDR3, is GAGVSQSPSNKVTEKGKDVELRCDPISGHTALYWYRQSLGQGLEFLIYFQGNSAPDKSGLPSDRFSAERTGGSVSTLTIQRTQQEDSAVYLCASSSTGGATGANVLTFGAGSRLTVL.

The V and J genes are TRBV2 and TRBJ1-5; 10 bases map to TRBD1. Germline V gene sequence: CDR1 SNHLY, CDR2 FYNNEI. The CDR3 has 16 amino acids. V dropped 6 bases and J dropped 4; count of bases not matched to a gene: 9. CDR3 in amino acids: CASSAETGGSNQPQHF. DNA for the CDR3: TGTGCCAGCAGCGCCGAGACAGGGGGCTCTAATCAGCCCCAGCATTTT.

This clone showed up just a few times. The CDR3 sequence is CASRSRGGTEAFF. As DNA, the CDR3 is TGTGCCAGCAGATCCCGAGGGGGAACTGAAGCTTTCTTT. This sequence joins TRBV7-9 and TRBJ1-1, with D possibly matching TRBD1 (6 bases). The V gene's germline CDR1 is SEHNR and CDR2 FQNEAQ (reference sequence). The CDR3 totals 13 residues. V lost 6 bases and J 5 bases, leaving 13 bases between the germline ends.

This clone is a singleton in its sample. The junction departs from the called germline gene at one end, perhaps through a read error. This rearrangement joins TRBV7-3 to TRBJ2-1; a possible D gene is TRBD2 (6 bases). From germline, CDR1 is SGHTA and CDR2 FQGTGA. The length of the CDR3 is 13 residues. CDR3 coding DNA: TGTTCCAGCAGCTTAGAGTGGAGGGGTGAGCAGTTCTTC. Its protein product is CSSSLEWRGEQFF.

The chain uses TRBV4-1 and TRBJ1-5, with TRBD1 as a possible D gene (5 bases). The V gene lost 5 bases and the J gene lost 6 bases, with 17 bases spanning the gap. CDR1 and CDR2 from the germline V gene are MGHRA and YSYEKL. There are 15 residues in the CDR3. The CDR3 region has the DNA TGCGCCAGCAGCGAGCAAGTCTGGGGCAGTCAGCCCCAGCATTTT. This sequence encodes CASSEQVWGSQPQHF.

The V call is TRBV5-6, the J call TRBJ1-5; D call uncertain. Germline loops: CDR1 SGHDT, CDR2 YYEEEE. V was trimmed by 3 bases and J by 4 bases, leaving 5 bases between them. This CDR3 has 12 residues. The CDR3 DNA follows: TGTGCCAGCAGCTCCGAGAATCAGCCCCAGCATTTT. Translating it yields CASSSENQPQHF. Filled out from reference TRBV5-6 and TRBJ1-5, the complete variable domain reads DAGVTQSPTHLIKTRGQQVTLRCSPKSGHDTVSWYQQALGQGPQFIFQYYEEEERQRGNFPDRFSGHQFPNYSSELNVNALLLGDSALYLCASSSENQPQHFGDGTRLSIL.